The clone carrying this T cell receptor (beta chain) was counted between two and nine times. The target antigen is unknown. Trimming stripped 5 bases from V and 7 bases from J, with 15 bases between. This CDR3 region has 13 residues. Germline V lookup: CDR1 LNHDA, CDR2 SQIVND (reference sequence). RNA transcripts were the template for amplifying TCR beta CDR3 regions. First-round RT-PCR of the TCR CDR3 relied on the HTBI primer set. One entry per CDR3 protein results from TCRdb running MiXCR on the multiplex PCR reads. The table records about 580,000 distinct CDR3 sequences, 46% of them present only once. This sample is drawn from a study of T cells in Graves' hyperthyroidism and ophthalmopathy. Study-level results: From stable hyperthyroidism, ophthalmopathy was separated by a 13 V-J model.

Graves' hyperthyroidism was deemed stable absent ophthalmopathy progression within 18 months. Sequenced input: peripheral blood or thyroid tissue (not recorded which). The genes are TRBV19 and TRBJ2-7; possibly TRBD2 for D (6 bases). The clonotype originates from a woman in her late teens or twenties with Graves' hyperthyroidism. The chain's CDR3 is CASSPGTFFEQYF. The CDR3, as DNA: TGTGCCAGTAGTCCCGGGACTTTTTTTGAGCAGTACTTC.